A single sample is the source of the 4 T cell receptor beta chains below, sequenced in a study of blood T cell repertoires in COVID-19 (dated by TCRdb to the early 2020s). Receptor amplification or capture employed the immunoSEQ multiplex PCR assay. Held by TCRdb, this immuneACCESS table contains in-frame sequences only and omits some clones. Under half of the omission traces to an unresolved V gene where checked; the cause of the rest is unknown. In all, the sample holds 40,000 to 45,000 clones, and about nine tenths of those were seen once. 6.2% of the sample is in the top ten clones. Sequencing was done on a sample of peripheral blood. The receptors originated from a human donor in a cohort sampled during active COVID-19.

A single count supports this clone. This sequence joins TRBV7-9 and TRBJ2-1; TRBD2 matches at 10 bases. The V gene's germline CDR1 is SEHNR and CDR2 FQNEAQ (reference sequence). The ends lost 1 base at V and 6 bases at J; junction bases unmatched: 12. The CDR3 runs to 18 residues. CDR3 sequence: CASSLVRSGRAQLNEQFF. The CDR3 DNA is TGTGCCAGCAGCTTAGTAAGGAGCGGGAGGGCCCAACTCAATGAGCAGTTCTTC.

This chain's CDR3 is CASSYFGGSPLHF. DNA of the CDR3: TGTGCCAGCAGTTACTTTGGAGGTTCACCCCTCCACTTT. This sequence joins TRBV6-2 or TRBV6-3 and TRBJ1-6, with D uncertain. Trimming pared 1 base from V and 9 bases from J, leaving 7 bases between. CDR3 length: 13 residues. The germline V gene has CDR1 MNHEY and CDR2 SVGEGT.

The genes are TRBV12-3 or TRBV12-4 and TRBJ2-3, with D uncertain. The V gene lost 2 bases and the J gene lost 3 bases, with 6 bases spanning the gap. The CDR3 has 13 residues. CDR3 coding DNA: TGTGCCAGCAGTTTACCAAAAACAGATACGCAGTATTTT. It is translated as CASSLPKTDTQYF.

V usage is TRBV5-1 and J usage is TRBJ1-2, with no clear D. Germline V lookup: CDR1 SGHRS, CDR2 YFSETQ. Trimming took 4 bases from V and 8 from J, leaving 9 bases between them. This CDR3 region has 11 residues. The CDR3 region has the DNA TGCGCCAGCAGCCCCGGGTCAGGCTACACCTTC. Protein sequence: CASSPGSGYTF. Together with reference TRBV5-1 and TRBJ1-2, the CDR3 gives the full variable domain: KAGVTQTPRYLIKTRGQQVTLSCSPISGHRSVSWYQQTPGQGLQFLFEYFSETQRNKGNFPGRFSGRQFSNSRSEMNVSTLELGDSALYLCASSPGSGYTFGSGTRLTVV.